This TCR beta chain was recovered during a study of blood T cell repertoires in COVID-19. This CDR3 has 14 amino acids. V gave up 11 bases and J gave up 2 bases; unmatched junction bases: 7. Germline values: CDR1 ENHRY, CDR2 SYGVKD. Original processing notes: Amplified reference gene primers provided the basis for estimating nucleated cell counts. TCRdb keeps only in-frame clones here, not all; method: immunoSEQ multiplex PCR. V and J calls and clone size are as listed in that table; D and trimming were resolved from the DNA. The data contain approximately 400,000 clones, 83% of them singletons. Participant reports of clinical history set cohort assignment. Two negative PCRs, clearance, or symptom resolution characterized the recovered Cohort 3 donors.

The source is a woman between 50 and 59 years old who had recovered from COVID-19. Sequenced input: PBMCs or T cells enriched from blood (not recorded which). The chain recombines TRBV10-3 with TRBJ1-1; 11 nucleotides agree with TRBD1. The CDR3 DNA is TGTGCCGTTAGGACAGGGGGCATAAACACTGAAGCTTTCTTT. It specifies CAVRTGGINTEAFF.